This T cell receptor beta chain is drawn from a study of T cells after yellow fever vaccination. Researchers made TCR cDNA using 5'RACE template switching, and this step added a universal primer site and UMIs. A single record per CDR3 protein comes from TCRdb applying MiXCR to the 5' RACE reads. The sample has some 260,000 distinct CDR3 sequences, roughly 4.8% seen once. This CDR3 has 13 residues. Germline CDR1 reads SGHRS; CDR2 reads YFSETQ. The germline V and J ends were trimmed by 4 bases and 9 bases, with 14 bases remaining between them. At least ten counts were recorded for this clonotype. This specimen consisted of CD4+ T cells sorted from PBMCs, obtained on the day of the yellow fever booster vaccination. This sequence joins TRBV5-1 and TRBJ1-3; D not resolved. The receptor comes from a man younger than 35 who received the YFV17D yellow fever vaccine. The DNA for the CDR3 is TGCGCCAGCAGCCCGATCCCGGACCGCACCATATATTTT. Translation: CASSPIPDRTIYF.